This TCR beta chain was sequenced for a study of blood T cell repertoires in COVID-19. Study-level information: T cells, B-cell-depleted T cells, or PBMCs supplied cDNA or gDNA.

Participants' reported clinical history set cohort assignment. The study counted Cohort 3 donors as recovered given two negative PCRs, clearance, or symptom resolution. In the authors' workflow: Amplification of reference gene primers was used by the study to estimate nucleated cell counts. Data came from immunoSEQ multiplex PCR; TCRdb stores just in-frame clones and leaves some out. The D gene and trimming were derived from the DNA, and the V and J assignments and clone size from that table. Counted here are around 500,000 clones, around nine tenths occurring once; the ten biggest clones make up 1.5% to 2%. The CDR3 runs to 13 residues. The V end lost 5 bases, the J end lost 2 bases, and 10 bases lay between the germline ends. Germline assignment: CDR1 MNHNY and CDR2 SVGAGI (reference sequence).

This clonotype originated in a woman aged 40 to 55 who had recovered from COVID-19. Source material: PBMCs or T cells enriched from blood (not recorded which). The genes are TRBV6-6 and TRBJ2-7; a weak D match, TRBD2 (5 bases). CDR3 DNA sequence: TGTGCCAGCAGTGGGGAGCGCCCCTACGAGCAGTACTTC. Translating gives CASSGERPYEQYF.